The rows below give T cell receptor beta chains drawn from one sample of a study of blood T cell repertoires in COVID-19. This table comes from immunoSEQ multiplex PCR, and its TCRdb copy is limited to in-frame clones, with some not included. The sample contains under 500,000 clones, roughly nine tenths of which appear only once. The sample taken for sequencing was PBMCs or T cells enriched from blood (not recorded which). Receptors were obtained from a man aged 25 to 40 who had recovered from COVID-19. Each CDR3 is given with its conserved first and last residue. D genes are given only for firm matches.

V gene: TRBV12-5; CDR3 length: 21; J gene: TRBJ1-6; D gene: TRBD1; CDR3 DNA: TGTGCTAGTGGTTTGGCACAAAAAAACAGGGGAGCCGGCTCCTATAATTCACCCCTCCACTTT; CDR3 protein: CASGLAQKNRGAGSYNSPLHF
V gene: TRBV3-1/TRBV3-2; CDR3 length: 15; J gene: TRBJ2-1; D gene: .; CDR3 DNA: TGTGCCAGCATCCGAGGGGGGGGAGCCGTCAATGAGCAGTTCTTC; CDR3 protein: CASIRGGGAVNEQFF
V gene: TRBV28; CDR3 length: 16; J gene: TRBJ2-1; D gene: TRBD2; CDR3 DNA: TGTGCCAGCACCGTATCGAGCGGGAGGGATCTTAATGAGCAGTTCTTC; CDR3 protein: CASTVSSGRDLNEQFF
V gene: TRBV5-1; CDR3 length: 15; J gene: TRBJ2-5; D gene: TRBD1; CDR3 DNA: TGCGCCAGCAGTAAAACCGACAGGGGGGCAGAGACCCAGTACTTC; CDR3 protein: CASSKTDRGAETQYF
V gene: TRBV27; CDR3 length: 16; J gene: TRBJ1-4; D gene: TRBD1; CDR3 DNA: TGTGCCAGCAGTTCCCCGAAGACAGGGCTTTTTGAAAAACTGTTTTTT; CDR3 protein: CASSSPKTGLFEKLFF
V gene: TRBV30; CDR3 length: 14; J gene: TRBJ2-7; D gene: .; CDR3 DNA: TGTGCCTGGAACAGGACACCCGGGCCCTACGAGCAGTACTTC; CDR3 protein: CAWNRTPGPYEQYF
V gene: TRBV5-1; CDR3 length: 15; J gene: TRBJ1-1; D gene: .; CDR3 DNA: TGCGCCAGCAGCTGGGCGGGGACGGATAACACTGAAGCTTTCTTT; CDR3 protein: CASSWAGTDNTEAFF
V gene: TRBV30; CDR3 length: 14; J gene: TRBJ2-2; D gene: TRBD1; CDR3 DNA: TGTGCCTGGGGGGGACAGGGTCACACCGGGGAGCTGTTTTTT; CDR3 protein: CAWGGQGHTGELFF
V gene: TRBV12-5; CDR3 length: 15; J gene: TRBJ2-1; D gene: .; CDR3 DNA: TGTGCTAGTGGTTTGGTGGGAGTGATGGACAATGAGCAGTTCTTC; CDR3 protein: CASGLVGVMDNEQFF
V gene: TRBV19; CDR3 length: 15; J gene: TRBJ1-2; D gene: .; CDR3 DNA: TGTGCCAGCGCTGAAGGAGGCGGGTACTACTATGGCTACACCTTC; CDR3 protein: CASAEGGGYYYGYTF
V gene: TRBV6-5; CDR3 length: 16; J gene: TRBJ2-2; D gene: .; CDR3 DNA: TGTGCCAGCAGTTACCGGGGGTGGACGAACACCGGGGAGCTGTTTTTT; CDR3 protein: CASSYRGWTNTGELFF
V gene: TRBV4-2; CDR3 length: 16; J gene: TRBJ1-6; D gene: TRBD1; CDR3 DNA: TGTGCCAGCAGCCAAGATCGGGACAGGGGTAGTTCACCCCTCCACTTT; CDR3 protein: CASSQDRDRGSSPLHF
V gene: TRBV5-1; CDR3 length: 15; J gene: TRBJ2-5; D gene: .; CDR3 DNA: TGCGCCAGCAGCTGGAAGACTGCTGACCAAGAGACCCAGTACTTC; CDR3 protein: CASSWKTADQETQYF
V gene: TRBV3-1/TRBV3-2; CDR3 length: 14; J gene: TRBJ1-2; D gene: TRBD1; CDR3 DNA: TGTGCCAGCACCCGACAGGGTAAAGTAGATGGCTACACCTTC; CDR3 protein: CASTRQGKVDGYTF
V gene: TRBV6-5; CDR3 length: 13; J gene: TRBJ1-6; D gene: .; CDR3 DNA: TGTGCCAGCAGCCCGGTTGTGGGCTCACCCCTCCACTTT; CDR3 protein: CASSPVVGSPLHF
V gene: TRBV6-5; CDR3 length: 12; J gene: TRBJ2-6; D gene: .; CDR3 DNA: TGTGCCAGCACCTTCTGGGCCAACGTCCTGACTTTC; CDR3 protein: CASTFWANVLTF
V gene: TRBV10-3; CDR3 length: 18; J gene: TRBJ2-7; D gene: TRBD2; CDR3 DNA: TGTGCCATCAGTGGCGGGGGGCTAGCGGGAGATTCCCTCTACGAGCAGTACTTC; CDR3 protein: CAISGGGLAGDSLYEQYF